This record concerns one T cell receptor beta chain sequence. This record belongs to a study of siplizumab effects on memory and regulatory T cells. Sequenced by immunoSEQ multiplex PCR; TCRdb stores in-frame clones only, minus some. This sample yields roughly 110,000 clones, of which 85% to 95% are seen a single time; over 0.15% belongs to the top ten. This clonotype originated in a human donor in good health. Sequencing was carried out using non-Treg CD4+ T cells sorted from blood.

The CDR3 protein is CSSELSMNTEAFF. The CDR3 region has the DNA TGCAGCTCAGAGTTGAGTATGAACACTGAAGCTTTCTTT. This chain links TRBV29-1 with TRBJ1-1; no firm D call. Germline CDR1 and CDR2: SQVTM and ANQGSEA. The germline V and J ends were trimmed by 8 bases and 0 bases, with 13 bases remaining between them. The CDR3 extends over 13 amino acids.